These T cell receptor beta chains were read from a single sample in a study of beta chain features in type 1 diabetes. Assay: immunoSEQ multiplex PCR; the TCRdb copy retains only in-frame clones and omits some. The sample carries hundreds of thousands of clones, roughly 15% recorded once. The sequencing input was naive CD4+ T cells from blood. These receptors originate from a young man in good health. Each CDR3 is given with its conserved first and last residue. D genes are given only for firm matches. Some rows mark clone size as missing; the rest say once, few, many or name a class of expanded clone.

few | TRBD1 | TRBJ1-1 | TRBV10-3 | TGTGCCATCACCGGGACAGGGTGGGGGAACACTGAAGCTTTCTTT | CAITGTGWGNTEAFF
- | TRBD1 | TRBJ1-2 | TRBV28 | TGTGCCAGCAGTTTGGGGAGGACAGGTGACCCGGGGGGCTACACCTTC | CASSLGRTGDPGGYTF
- | - | TRBJ1-3 | TRBV9 | TGTGCCAGCAGCGCCGGAATAACAAGGTTAACTACTGGAAACACCATATATTTT | CASSAGITRLTTGNTIYF
- | - | TRBJ2-3 | TRBV10-3 | TGTGCCATCAGTGAGTCTCGGGGAGCCACAGATACGCAGTATTTT | CAISESRGATDTQYF
few | TRBD2 | TRBJ2-7 | TRBV4-3 | TGCGCCAGCAGCCCTGACAGCCCGGGACTAGCGGGAGTCCTCTCCTACGAGCAGTACTTC | CASSPDSPGLAGVLSYEQYF
few | TRBD2 | TRBJ2-7 | TRBV5-1 | TGCGCCAGCAGCCCAGGGACTAGCGGGAGTACCTACGAGCAGTACTTC | CASSPGTSGSTYEQYF
- | - | TRBJ2-7 | TRBV2 | TGTGCCAGCAGCCTCGGACAGCTCTACGAGCAGTACTTC | CASSLGQLYEQYF
- | - | TRBJ2-3 | TRBV5-6 | TGTGCCAGCAGCTTGGACAGCGGCACAGATACGCAGTATTTT | CASSLDSGTDTQYF
few | - | TRBJ1-2 | TRBV5-1 | TGCGCCAGCAGCTTGGTCAGGGACGGCTACACCTTC | CASSLVRDGYTF
- | - | TRBJ2-3 | TRBV18 | TGTGCCAGCTCACCACCGGGTCTCCAGTATTTT | CASSPPGLQYF